The source of this TCR beta chain is a study of T cell responses to AZD1222 COVID-19 vaccine. Sequenced by immunoSEQ multiplex PCR; TCRdb stores in-frame clones only, minus some. The table lists approximately 110,000 clones, around 89% of them singletons, with under 6.5% in the top ten. V was clipped by 1 base and J by 4 bases; unmatched bases: 12. This CDR3 spans 19 amino acids. Germline CDR1 is LGHDT and CDR2 is YNNKEL (reference sequence). In its sample, this clone was seen once. The TCR was taken from an adult who received the AZD1222 COVID-19 vaccine. This material consisted of peripheral blood, taken 28 days after the second AZD1222 dose. This chain links TRBV3-1 (or the pseudogene TRBV3-2) with TRBJ2-3; 12 bases are shared with TRBD2. The CDR3 coding sequence is TGTGCCAGCAGCCAAGCGGGGGCTAGCGGGGGGGCCCGGCCAGATACGCAGTATTTT. It encodes CASSQAGASGGARPDTQYF.